These 5 T cell receptor delta chains share one sample of origin, sequenced in a study of gamma-delta T cells after stem cell transplantation. TCRdb ran CATT on the RT-PCR reads. The top ten hold roughly 7% of the sample, which has 2,000 to 3,000 delta-chain clones, less than 30% seen once. Sequenced: gamma-delta T cells. The source is a human donor. It is not recorded whose cells these are; they may come from a transplant donor.

This clone appeared a few times. This may be a read error: a much more frequent sequence differs by one nucleotide. The rearrangement links TRDV1 to TRDJ4; 7 bases fit TRDD3. The CDR3 extends over 21 amino acids. Germline CDR1 TSWWSYY, CDR2 QGS. V lost 1 base to trimming and J lost 0 bases; unmatched junction nucleotides: 23. CDR3 sequence reads: CALGEPHRIVYRTGVARPLIF. DNA for the CDR3: TGTGCTCTTGGGGAACCCCATAGAATCGTCTATCGTACTGGGGTGGCCAGACCCCTGATCTTT.

The table lists this clone with a few counts. This may arise from a read error, as a much more abundant clone is one base away. The chain recombines TRDV2 with TRDJ3; 10 bases line up with TRDD3. CDR3 length equals 20 residues. V was clipped by 0 bases and J by 2 bases; unmatched bases: 9. The germline V gene has CDR1 GEAIGNYY and CDR2 EKD. The CDR3 bases are TGTGCCTGTGACACCGGAGGGGGGGATACGCGGCCCTGGGACACCCGACAGATGTTTTTC. This encodes CACDTGGGDTRPWDTRQMFF.

The rearrangement joins TRDV2 to TRDJ3; 11 bases are a match to TRDD3. There are 18 residues in the CDR3. V lost 3 bases to trimming and J lost 8 bases; unmatched junction nucleotides: 11. Germline V CDR1 and CDR2: GEAIGNYY, EKD. CDR3 sequence reads: CACDLLGDSSSYTRQMFF. The CDR3 DNA sequence: TGTGCCTGTGACCTACTGGGGGATAGCTCCTCGTACACCCGACAGATGTTTTTC.

By its share, this clone is medium-sized (0.01 to 0.1%). V gene TRDV1 combines with J gene TRDJ1; 9 bases match TRDD3. This CDR3 has 18 residues. The V segment lost 3 bases and the J segment 0 bases; nucleotides outside the gene matches: 11. Per the germline V gene, CDR1 is TSWWSYY and CDR2 is QGS. The CDR3: CALGELVLGDFYTDKLIF. DNA for the CDR3: TGTGCTCTTGGGGAGCTAGTACTGGGGGACTTCTACACCGATAAACTCATCTTT.

The J gene is TRDJ1, the V gene TRDV1, with 7 bases fitting TRDD3. With 1 base clipped from V and 7 bases from J, the junction kept 33 bases outside the gene matches. The germline V gene has CDR1 TSWWSYY and CDR2 QGS. The CDR3 runs to 23 residues. The DNA of the CDR3 is TGTGCTCTTGGGGAACGCCTACTTGTTCCGCCGTACTGGGGACCCGGGGCCACGGTTAAACTCATCTTT. Amino acids: CALGERLLVPPYWGPGATVKLIF.